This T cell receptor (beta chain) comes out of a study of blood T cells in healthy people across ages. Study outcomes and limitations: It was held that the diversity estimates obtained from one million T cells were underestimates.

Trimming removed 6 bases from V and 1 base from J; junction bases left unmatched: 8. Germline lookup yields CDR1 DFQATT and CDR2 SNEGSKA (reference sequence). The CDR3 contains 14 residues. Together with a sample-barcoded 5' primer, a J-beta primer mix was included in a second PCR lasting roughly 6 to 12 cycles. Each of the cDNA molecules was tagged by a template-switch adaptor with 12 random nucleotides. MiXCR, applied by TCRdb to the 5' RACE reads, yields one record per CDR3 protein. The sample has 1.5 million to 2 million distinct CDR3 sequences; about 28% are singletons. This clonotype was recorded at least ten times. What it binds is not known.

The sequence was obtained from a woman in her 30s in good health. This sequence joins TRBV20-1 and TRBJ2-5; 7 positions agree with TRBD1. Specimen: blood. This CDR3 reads CSAHTGDGQETQYF. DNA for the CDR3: TGCAGTGCCCATACAGGGGATGGCCAAGAGACCCAGTACTTC.